The 9 T cell receptor beta chains given below trace back to one sample, sequenced in a study of siplizumab effects on memory and regulatory T cells. The assay was immunoSEQ multiplex PCR, and TCRdb's table has in-frame clones only and misses some. Of tens of thousands of clones in the sample, 93% were seen once. The sequenced material came from CD8+ T cells sorted from blood. The receptor source for this set is a human donor in good health.

This clone is a singleton in its sample. Here the CDR3 reads CASSHTGQGYEQYF. The CDR3 DNA reads TGCGCCAGCAGCCATACCGGACAGGGCTACGAGCAGTACTTC. The rearrangement uses TRBV4-1 and TRBJ2-7; 8 nucleotides match TRBD1. The CDR3 runs 14 residues. Trimming at V came to 3 bases and at J to 3 bases, leaving 4 bases not matched to a gene. Germline CDR1 and CDR2: MGHRA and YSYEKL.

This rearrangement joins TRBV27 to TRBJ1-5, with D unclear. V lost 2 bases, J lost 7 bases, and 9 bases lay in between. The CDR3 spans 13 residues. Germline assignment: CDR1 MNHEY and CDR2 SMNVEV (reference sequence). The CDR3 here is CASSLGSLQPQHF. CDR3 nucleotide sequence: TGTGCCAGCAGTTTAGGGTCCCTCCAGCCCCAGCATTTT.

This chain connects TRBV7-9 to TRBJ2-1; 8 bases match TRBD2. This CDR3 is 15 amino acids long. J gave up 0 bases and V 5 bases, and 3 bases lay outside the gene matches. In germline, CDR1 is SEHNR, CDR2 FQNEAQ (reference sequence). The CDR3: CASSQSGSSYNEQFF. The CDR3 DNA follows: TGTGCCAGCAGCCAGAGCGGGAGCTCCTACAATGAGCAGTTCTTC.

This clone is a singleton in its sample. The rearrangement links TRBV4-1 to TRBJ2-5; 11 nucleotides match TRBD2. The J call could be wrong; TRBJ2-7 is a better fit for the DNA end. This CDR3 is built from 15 residues. The germline V gene encodes CDR1 MGHRA and CDR2 YSYEKL. CDR3: CASSQGLAGGYEQYF. CDR3 DNA: TGCGCCAGCAGCCAAGGGCTAGCGGGAGGATACGAGCAGTACTTC.

Regarding this clone: A far larger clone is one nucleotide away, so this likely arose from a read error. Other DNA sequences in the sample encode the same CDR3. The chain uses TRBV5-3 and TRBJ1-1; no definite D call. TRBV5-3 is recorded as an ORF, its role being uncertain. The ends were cut back, 8 bases at V and 0 bases at J, with 8 bases in the middle. CDR3 length equals 12 residues. The CDR3 coding sequence is TGTGCCAGCAAGGGAGTGAACACTGAAGCTTTCTTT. This translates into CASKGVNTEAFF.

V is TRBV5-1 and J is TRBJ2-1; the D gene is possibly TRBD2 (6 bases). The germline CDR1 and CDR2 sequences are SGHRS and YFSETQ. With 2 bases removed from V and 7 bases from J, the gap between germline ends came to 10 bases. This CDR3 has 13 amino acids. In nucleotides, the CDR3 is TGCGCCAGCAGCTTAACAGCGGGTAATGAGCAGTTCTTC. This gives the protein CASSLTAGNEQFF.

This chain links TRBV7-6 with TRBJ2-5, with a weak D call TRBD2 (5 bases). CDR1 is SGHVS and CDR2 is FNYEAQ in the germline V gene. CDR3 length: 13 residues. V lost 1 base to trimming and J lost 3 bases, with 6 bases between them. CDR3 loop: CASSLGAEETQYF. The CDR3 DNA sequence: TGTGCCAGCAGCTTAGGAGCGGAAGAGACCCAGTACTTC. The full variable domain, in which reference TRBV7-6 and TRBJ2-5 provide the parts outside the CDR3, is GAGVSQSPRYKVTKRGQDVALRCDPISGHVSLYWYRQALGQGPEFLTYFNYEAQQDKSGLPNDRFSAERPEGSISTLTIQRTEQRDSAMYRCASSLGAEETQYFGPGTRLLVL.

The chain couples TRBV27 to TRBJ2-7, with TRBD1 identical over 8 bases. CDR1 and CDR2 (germline): MNHEY, SMNVEV (reference sequence). Trimming removed 6 bases from V and 0 bases from J; junction bases left unmatched: 7. The CDR3 covers 15 residues. CDR3 DNA: TGTGCCAGCAGCCTTCGGGACAGGAGCTCCTACGAGCAGTACTTC. Translation gives CASSLRDRSSYEQYF.

The chain couples TRBV27 to TRBJ2-7; 7 bases map to TRBD1. Germline V lookup: CDR1 MNHEY, CDR2 SMNVEV (reference sequence). J was trimmed by 6 bases and V by 2 bases; bases with no gene match: 7. This CDR3 has 14 residues. CDR3 region: CASSLGPGGREQYF. CDR3 nucleotide sequence: TGTGCCAGCAGTTTAGGGCCAGGGGGACGCGAGCAGTACTTC.